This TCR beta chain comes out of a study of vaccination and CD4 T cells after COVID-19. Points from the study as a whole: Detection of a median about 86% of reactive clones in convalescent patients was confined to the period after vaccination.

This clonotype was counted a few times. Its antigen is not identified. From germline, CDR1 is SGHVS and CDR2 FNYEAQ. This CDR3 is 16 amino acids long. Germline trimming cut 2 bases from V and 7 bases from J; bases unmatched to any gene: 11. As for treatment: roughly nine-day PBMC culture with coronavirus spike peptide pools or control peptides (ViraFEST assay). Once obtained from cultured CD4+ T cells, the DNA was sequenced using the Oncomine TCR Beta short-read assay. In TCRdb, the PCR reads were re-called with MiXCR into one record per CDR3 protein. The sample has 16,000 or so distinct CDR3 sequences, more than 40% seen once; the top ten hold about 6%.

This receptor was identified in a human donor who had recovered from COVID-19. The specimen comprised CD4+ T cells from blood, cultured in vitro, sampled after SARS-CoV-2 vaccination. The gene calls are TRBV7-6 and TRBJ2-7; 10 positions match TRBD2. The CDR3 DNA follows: TGTGCCAGCAGCTTATCAGCTAGCGGGAGTCTTGGAGAGCAGTACTTC. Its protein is CASSLSASGSLGEQYF.